Listed below are T cell receptor beta chains from one sample, sequenced in a study of shared clonotypes between healthy human individuals. TCRdb keeps only in-frame clones here, not all; method: immunoSEQ multiplex PCR. The sample records over a million clones, approximately 78% being singletons. The sample consisted of memory CD4+ T cells from PBMCs. All receptors come from a man aged 18 to 35 in good health. Some clones in this sample may be carry-over from other donors' samples. The CDR3 runs from the conserved cysteine through the conserved F or W. A D gene is named only where the DNA matches it firmly. Size values are once, few and many counts, or a class for expanded clones, and some rows have none.

J gene: TRBJ2-2; clone size: NA; V gene: TRBV5-4; D gene: NA; CDR3 protein: CASSLGGAAGTGELFF; CDR3 DNA: TGTGCCAGCAGCTTGGGAGGGGCAGCGGGCACCGGGGAGCTGTTTTTT
J gene: TRBJ1-4; clone size: few; V gene: TRBV6-5; D gene: NA; CDR3 protein: CASSYSVDEKLFF; CDR3 DNA: TGTGCCAGCAGTTACTCCGTGGACGAAAAACTGTTTTTT
J gene: TRBJ1-2; clone size: NA; V gene: TRBV6-5; D gene: NA; CDR3 protein: CASRANYGYTF; CDR3 DNA: TGTGCCAGCCGGGCTAACTATGGCTACACCTTC
J gene: TRBJ1-3; clone size: NA; V gene: TRBV5-4; D gene: NA; CDR3 protein: CASSSDRSSGNTIYF; CDR3 DNA: TGTGCCAGCAGCTCCGACAGGAGCTCTGGAAACACCATATATTTT
J gene: TRBJ1-1; clone size: NA; V gene: TRBV28; D gene: TRBD1; CDR3 protein: CASSPANPDRGAFF; CDR3 DNA: TGTGCCAGCAGTCCCGCCAACCCCGACAGGGGTGCTTTCTTT
J gene: TRBJ2-1; clone size: NA; V gene: TRBV7-9; D gene: TRBD2; CDR3 protein: CASSSPGLSGRAEQFF; CDR3 DNA: TGTGCCAGCAGCTCCCCAGGACTTAGCGGGAGGGCGGAGCAGTTCTTC
J gene: TRBJ2-1; clone size: NA; V gene: TRBV5-4; D gene: NA; CDR3 protein: CASSLLADSYNEQFF; CDR3 DNA: TGTGCCAGCAGCTTGTTAGCGGACTCCTACAATGAGCAGTTCTTC
J gene: TRBJ2-1; clone size: NA; V gene: TRBV25-1; D gene: NA; CDR3 protein: CAIARGANEQFF; CDR3 DNA: TGTGCCATAGCTCGGGGAGCCAATGAGCAGTTCTTC
J gene: TRBJ2-7; clone size: NA; V gene: TRBV28; D gene: NA; CDR3 protein: CASTVPGAREQYF; CDR3 DNA: TGTGCCAGCACCGTGCCAGGGGCACGCGAGCAGTACTTC
J gene: TRBJ2-3; clone size: NA; V gene: TRBV14; D gene: TRBD1; CDR3 protein: CASSPGQGVSTDTQYF; CDR3 DNA: TGTGCCAGCAGCCCAGGACAGGGGGTTAGCACAGATACGCAGTATTTT
J gene: TRBJ2-5; clone size: NA; V gene: TRBV28; D gene: TRBD2; CDR3 protein: CASSATSGRLARYRETQYF; CDR3 DNA: TGTGCCAGCAGTGCAACTAGCGGGAGGTTAGCCCGATATCGGGAGACCCAGTACTTC
J gene: TRBJ1-1; clone size: NA; V gene: TRBV2; D gene: NA; CDR3 protein: CASSLQGQNTEAFF; CDR3 DNA: TGTGCCAGCAGTCTACAGGGCCAGAACACTGAAGCTTTCTTT
J gene: TRBJ2-2; clone size: NA; V gene: TRBV28; D gene: NA; CDR3 protein: CASNRNTGELFF; CDR3 DNA: TGTGCCAGCAACAGGAACACCGGGGAGCTGTTTTTT
J gene: TRBJ2-7; clone size: NA; V gene: TRBV6-7; D gene: TRBD2; CDR3 protein: CASSPTSGATYEQYF; CDR3 DNA: TGTGCCAGCAGCCCGACTAGCGGGGCCACCTACGAGCAGTACTTC
J gene: TRBJ1-4; clone size: NA; V gene: TRBV30; D gene: NA; CDR3 protein: CAWTAEVAINEKLFF; CDR3 DNA: TGTGCCTGGACGGCAGAAGTTGCAATTAATGAAAAACTGTTTTTT
J gene: TRBJ1-1; clone size: NA; V gene: TRBV7-2; D gene: NA; CDR3 protein: CASSLGKNTEAFF; CDR3 DNA: TGTGCTAGCAGCTTAGGAAAGAACACTGAAGCTTTCTTT
J gene: TRBJ2-7; clone size: NA; V gene: TRBV7-2; D gene: NA; CDR3 protein: CASSFRIGSRQGSYEQYF; CDR3 DNA: TGTGCCAGCAGCTTCCGAATCGGGAGTAGACAGGGATCCTACGAGCAGTACTTC
J gene: TRBJ1-2; clone size: NA; V gene: TRBV18; D gene: TRBD1; CDR3 protein: CASSRDTGGYGYTF; CDR3 DNA: TGTGCCAGCTCACGAGACACAGGGGGCTATGGCTACACCTTC
J gene: TRBJ1-5; clone size: NA; V gene: TRBV4-1; D gene: NA; CDR3 protein: CASSQDWAGPSNQPQHF; CDR3 DNA: TGCGCCAGCAGCCAAGATTGGGCAGGGCCTAGCAATCAGCCCCAGCATTTT
J gene: TRBJ2-7; clone size: NA; V gene: TRBV7-8; D gene: NA; CDR3 protein: CASSPSNEQYF; CDR3 DNA: TGTGCCAGCAGCCCATCCAACGAGCAGTACTTC
J gene: TRBJ2-7; clone size: many; V gene: TRBV21-1; D gene: NA; CDR3 protein: CASNGPSSYEQYF; CDR3 DNA: TGTGCCAGCAACGGGCCTAGCTCCTACGAGCAGTACTTC
J gene: TRBJ2-1; clone size: NA; V gene: TRBV4-1; D gene: TRBD1; CDR3 protein: CASSFLPGQGNNEQFF; CDR3 DNA: TGCGCCAGCAGCTTTCTACCGGGACAGGGGAACAATGAGCAGTTCTTC
J gene: TRBJ2-7; clone size: many; V gene: TRBV5-6; D gene: TRBD2; CDR3 protein: CASSFLGLAGAKSSYEQYF; CDR3 DNA: TGTGCCAGCAGCTTCCTGGGACTAGCGGGAGCGAAGAGCTCCTACGAGCAGTACTTC
J gene: TRBJ2-2; clone size: NA; V gene: TRBV19; D gene: NA; CDR3 protein: CASTGNTGELFF; CDR3 DNA: TGTGCCAGTACTGGTAACACCGGGGAGCTGTTTTTT
J gene: TRBJ1-1; clone size: NA; V gene: TRBV28; D gene: NA; CDR3 protein: CASSLLGRGAFF; CDR3 DNA: TGTGCCAGCAGTTTATTGGGTCGCGGAGCTTTCTTT
J gene: TRBJ2-1; clone size: few; V gene: TRBV7-9; D gene: NA; CDR3 protein: CASSLNSPLEGEQFF; CDR3 DNA: TGTGCCAGCAGCCTAAATAGCCCACTTGAGGGAGAGCAGTTCTTC
J gene: TRBJ2-6; clone size: NA; V gene: TRBV4-1; D gene: NA; CDR3 protein: CASSQGVLGANVLTF; CDR3 DNA: TGCGCCAGCAGCCAAGGCGTTCTAGGGGCCAACGTCCTGACTTTC
J gene: TRBJ1-5; clone size: NA; V gene: TRBV5-1; D gene: NA; CDR3 protein: CASSMGLFQPQHF; CDR3 DNA: TGCGCCAGCAGCATGGGACTTTTTCAGCCCCAGCATTTT
J gene: TRBJ2-7; clone size: many; V gene: TRBV4-2; D gene: NA; CDR3 protein: CASSPRLDLRYEQYF; CDR3 DNA: TGTGCCAGCAGCCCCCGACTGGATCTTCGCTACGAGCAGTACTTC
J gene: TRBJ1-3; clone size: NA; V gene: TRBV11-2; D gene: NA; CDR3 protein: CASSLERNTIYF; CDR3 DNA: TGTGCCAGCAGCTTAGAGAGAAACACCATATATTTT
J gene: TRBJ2-5; clone size: NA; V gene: TRBV28; D gene: NA; CDR3 protein: CASSFGNLETQYF; CDR3 DNA: TGTGCCAGCAGTTTCGGAAACTTAGAGACCCAGTACTTC
J gene: TRBJ1-2; clone size: few; V gene: TRBV6-6; D gene: NA; CDR3 protein: CASSYSREDGYTF; CDR3 DNA: TGTGCCAGCAGTTACTCGCGGGAGGATGGCTACACCTTC
J gene: TRBJ2-3; clone size: once; V gene: TRBV28; D gene: NA; CDR3 protein: CASRQHRRDSDTQYF; CDR3 DNA: TGTGCCAGCAGGCAACATCGTAGGGACTCAGATACGCAGTATTTT
J gene: TRBJ2-1; clone size: NA; V gene: TRBV28; D gene: NA; CDR3 protein: CASSFGTVLEQFF; CDR3 DNA: TGTGCCAGCAGTTTTGGGACCGTTCTCGAGCAGTTCTTC
J gene: TRBJ2-1; clone size: NA; V gene: TRBV9; D gene: NA; CDR3 protein: CASSDASVMNEQFF; CDR3 DNA: TGTGCCAGCAGCGATGCTAGTGTAATGAATGAGCAGTTCTTC